This passage covers 19 T cell receptor beta chains from one sample sequenced in a study of T cell clonotyping in hematopoietic cell transplantation. TCRdb's table, derived via immunoSEQ multiplex PCR, lists solely in-frame clones and lacks some. The sample lists 15,000 to 20,000 clones, approximately 77% occurring once. The time point was: recipient sample about 28 days before transplant, after cytoreduction. The sequences come from peripheral blood mononuclear cells, collected before stem cell transplant. The receptors come from a man aged 60 to 75 with acute myeloid leukemia. Some clones in this sample may be carry-over from other donors' samples.

The chain employs TRBV9 and TRBJ2-3; the match to TRBD1 covers 9 bases. The CDR3 consists of 14 residues. CDR1 and CDR2 (germline): SGDLS, YYNGEE. V was pared by 4 bases and J by 4 bases, with 4 bases of the junction left unmatched. In nucleotides, the CDR3 is TGTGCCAGCAGCACTCGACAGGGGGCAGATACGCAGTATTTT. Translation gives CASSTRQGADTQYF.

This sequence joins TRBV5-1 and TRBJ2-1, with D possibly matching TRBD1 (6 bases). V gave up 8 bases and J gave up 4 bases, with 16 bases separating them. The CDR3 sequence is 14 residues long. Germline V gives CDR1 SGHRS, CDR2 YFSETQ. The CDR3 sequence is CASSEGDTYNEQFF. The DNA of the CDR3 is TGCGCCAGTAGTGAGGGGGACACTTACAATGAGCAGTTCTTC.

V is TRBV2 and J is TRBJ1-2; D ambiguous. Trimming left V 8 bases short and J 10 bases short, with 14 bases between. CDR1 is SNHLY, CDR2 FYNNEI, per germline. The CDR3 consists of 11 residues. DNA of the CDR3: TGTGCCAGCGACTTCAAATGGCCCTACACCTTC. This gives the protein CASDFKWPYTF.

The genes are TRBV4-3 and TRBJ2-7; 9 positions match TRBD2. The V and J ends lost 6 bases and 1 base, in that order; junction bases with no gene match: 7. The germline gives CDR1 LGHNA, CDR2 YSLEER. This CDR3 is 15 amino acids long. This CDR3 is CASRRTAGGSYEQYF. CDR3 coding DNA: TGCGCCAGCAGGCGGACAGCGGGGGGATCCTACGAGCAGTACTTC.

The gene calls are TRBV11-3 and TRBJ2-2, with a possible D match to TRBD2 (6 bases). Germline V gene data show CDR1 as SGHNT and CDR2 as YENEEA. This CDR3 region has 16 residues. Trimming took 1 base from V and 5 from J, leaving 14 bases between them. Here the CDR3 DNA reads TGTGCCAGCAGCTTAGGCCTCCGGAGCGGGACCGGGGAGCTGTTTTTT. The encoded protein is CASSLGLRSGTGELFF.

Only a few counts were recorded for this clone. The V and J genes are TRBV5-8 and TRBJ2-3; the D is unclear. V was clipped by 4 bases and J by 1 base, with 13 bases between them. Germline CDR1 is SGHTS and CDR2 is YDEGEE. There are 15 residues in the CDR3. The CDR3 loop is CASSPTLVGTDTQYF. The CDR3 coding sequence is TGTGCCAGCAGCCCTACTCTGGTAGGCACAGATACGCAGTATTTT.

This clone showed up just a few times. The J gene is TRBJ1-2, the V gene TRBV5-6; D gene uncertain. V lost 4 bases and J lost 4, with 23 bases in between. Germline CDR1 reads SGHDT; CDR2 reads YYEEEE. The CDR3 sequence is 17 residues long. The CDR3 DNA reads as TGTGCCAGCAGCCCGCGGCGGCTGGGATGTAGCGTCTATGGCTACACCTTC. Protein product: CASSPRRLGCSVYGYTF.

This clone was observed a few times. J is TRBJ2-2 and V is TRBV10-2; 7 bases are a match to TRBD1. This CDR3 region has 15 residues. Germline CDR1 and CDR2: WSHSY and SAAADI. V was pared by 0 bases and J by 6 bases, with 4 bases of the junction left unmatched. CDR3 nucleotide sequence: TGCGCCAGCAGTGAGTCCAGGGGGTACGCCGGGGAGCTGTTTTTT. This translates into CASSESRGYAGELFF.

The CDR3 region has the DNA TGTGCCAGCAGCCCCACGGAGTTCGGCTACAATGAGCAGTTCTTC. Amino acids: CASSPTEFGYNEQFF. The J gene is TRBJ2-1, the V gene TRBV11-2; D is undetermined. This CDR3 is 15 amino acids long. V dropped 5 bases and J dropped 3 bases, with 14 bases sitting between them. Germline V CDR1 and CDR2: SGHAT, FQNNGV.

CDR3 DNA: TGCGCCAGCAGCTTATCTCCCGAAGACTACGAGCAGTACTTC. This encodes CASSLSPEDYEQYF. The gene calls are TRBV5-1 and TRBJ2-7; D call uncertain. Looked up from germline, CDR1 is SGHRS and CDR2 is YFSETQ. This CDR3 region has 14 residues. Trimming pared 2 bases from V and 3 bases from J, leaving 12 bases between.

This clone was counted a single time. The chain is built from TRBV29-1 and TRBJ2-7, with D hard to call. Trimming took off 8 bases at V and 2 bases at J, with 16 bases between the two ends. The CDR3 is 13 residues long. Germline CDR1 and CDR2: SQVTM and ANQGSEA. The CDR3 region has the DNA TGCAGCATCGTCCAGGACGTACCCTACGAGCAGTACTTC. Encoded protein: CSIVQDVPYEQYF.

This clone has only a few counts. J is TRBJ1-5 and V is TRBV6-1, with TRBD1 matching over 7 bases. Losses at the gene ends were 5 bases for V and 6 bases for J; bases not matched to a gene: 7. The CDR3 covers 14 residues. Per the germline V gene, CDR1 is MNHNS and CDR2 is SASEGT. This CDR3 is CASSSQTGSQPQHF. The DNA of the CDR3 is TGTGCCAGCAGTAGTCAGACAGGGAGTCAGCCCCAGCATTTT.

The CDR3 here is CASSLAAVSGNTIYF. CDR3 coding DNA: TGTGCCAGCAGCTTGGCCGCTGTCTCTGGAAACACCATATATTTT. This chain joins TRBV5-6 and TRBJ1-3, with D hard to call. There are 15 residues in the CDR3. Trimming removed 0 bases at V and 0 bases at J, with 7 bases between. Germline-derived CDR1 and CDR2 are SGHDT and YYEEEE.

This clone has more than one count but fewer than ten. The rearrangement uses TRBV5-6 and TRBJ2-3, with 8 bases that match TRBD2. J was trimmed by 6 bases and V by 6 bases; bases with no gene match: 15. Germline V gives CDR1 SGHDT, CDR2 YYEEEE. CDR3 length: 16 residues. The CDR3 bases are TGTGCCAGCATCAAACTCAGAGCGGGGGCATGGGATACGCAGTATTTT. Residues: CASIKLRAGAWDTQYF.

Written as DNA, the CDR3 is TGTGCCACCGAAGGAGGGGGCGCGTCCGGGGAGCTGTTTTTT. This encodes CATEGGGASGELFF. This rearrangement joins TRBV6-1 to TRBJ2-2, with a possible D match to TRBD1 (7 bases). In germline, CDR1 is MNHNS, CDR2 SASEGT. With 10 bases removed from V and 6 bases from J, the gap between germline ends came to 18 bases. This CDR3 has 14 amino acids.

This sequence joins TRBV4-3 and TRBJ1-3, with D tentatively TRBD1 (5 bases). CDR3 length: 16 amino acids. V lost 4 bases, J lost 0 bases, and 13 bases lay in between. CDR1 and CDR2 from the germline V gene are LGHNA and YSLEER. The CDR3 loop is CASSRRTGDSGNTIYF. CDR3 in DNA: TGCGCCAGCAGCCGCCGAACAGGAGACTCTGGAAACACCATATATTTT.

The chain couples TRBV19 to TRBJ1-1; D possibly corresponds to TRBD1 (5 bases). Trimming left V 11 bases short and J 0 bases short, with 13 bases between. The CDR3 has 13 residues. Germline CDR1 is LNHDA and CDR2 is SQIVND (reference sequence). CDR3 in DNA: TGTGCCGCTTGGGACGGGTTGAACACTGAAGCTTTCTTT. Amino acids: CAAWDGLNTEAFF.

This clone has more than one count but fewer than ten. The chain links TRBV19 to TRBJ1-5; no definite D call. CDR1 is LNHDA and CDR2 is SQIVND in the germline V gene (reference sequence). This CDR3 has 16 amino acids. Between the trimmed V and J ends, which lost 6 bases and 3 bases, there was a span of 18 bases. The CDR3 sequence is CASRSFGGGVNQPQHF. The CDR3 DNA sequence: TGTGCCAGTAGATCCTTCGGCGGCGGGGTCAATCAGCCCCAGCATTTT.

The CDR3 region is CASSSGPDNTGELFF. The CDR3, as DNA: TGTGCCAGCAGCTCGGGGCCCGATAACACCGGGGAGCTGTTTTTT. The rearrangement uses TRBV6-5 and TRBJ2-2; D may correspond to TRBD1 or TRBD2 (5 bases each). V was cut by 6 bases and J by 2 bases, with 13 bases left in between. The CDR3 is 15 residues long. Germline-derived CDR1 and CDR2 are MNHEY and SVGAGI.